This T cell receptor beta chain is drawn from a study of Tregs in tolerant kidney transplant recipients. Study conclusions and caveats: This study did not directly address biological reproducibility.

TCRdb's table, derived via immunoSEQ multiplex PCR, lists solely in-frame clones and lacks some. The sample's table shows approximately 50,000 clones. Trimming removed 5 bases from V and 8 bases from J, with 13 bases in between. The germline CDR1 and CDR2 sequences are GTSNPN and SVGIG (reference sequence). The CDR3 is 13 residues long. To note about this clone: Its cognate antigen is unknown. The sequence runs out 3 residues before the end of the CDR3; the remainder is reconstructed from the germline J gene.

The chain links TRBV30 to TRBJ1-6; perhaps TRBD1 as D (5 bases). The sequencing here drew on CD4+ T cells from blood, taken before the transplant. The clonotype originates from a human donor who received a combined kidney and bone marrow transplant. The CDR3 sequence is CAWRGVRDSPLHF. CDR3 DNA, as far as it was read: TGTGCCTGGCGGGGGGTACGGGATTCACCC. Full variable domain (missing parts from reference TRBV30 and TRBJ1-6): SQTIHQWPATLVQPVGSPLSLECTVEGTSNPNLYWYRQAAGRGLQLLFYSVGIGQISSEVPQNLSASRPQDRQFILSSKKLLLSDSGFYLCAWRGVRDSPLHFGNGTRLTVT.